Following are 27 T cell receptor beta chains from one sample sequenced in a study of OX40 agonist ivuxolimab in advanced cancers. Sequenced by immunoSEQ multiplex PCR; TCRdb stores in-frame clones only, minus some. Of 76,000 or so clones listed, 70% to 90% were seen once; the top ten hold approximately 0.65%. Material: CD4+ or CD8+ T cells sorted from blood, obtained in a trial of the OX40 agonist ivuxolimab. Receptors were obtained from an adult with an advanced solid tumor such as melanoma, head and neck, liver or kidney cancer.

The V gene is TRBV5-6, the J gene TRBJ2-7; tentatively, D is TRBD2 (6 bases). This CDR3 is built from 13 residues. V shed 5 bases and J shed 13 bases, with 22 bases lying between them. CDR1 is SGHDT, CDR2 YYEEEE, per germline. CDR3 loop: CASSRRVGGRFYF. The CDR3 DNA reads TGTGCCAGCAGTCGCCGTGTGGGGGGTCGTTTTTACTTC. Full variable domain (missing parts from reference TRBV5-6 and TRBJ2-7): DAGVTQSPTHLIKTRGQQVTLRCSPKSGHDTVSWYQQALGQGPQFIFQYYEEEERQRGNFPDRFSGHQFPNYSSELNVNALLLGDSALYLCASSRRVGGRFYFGPGTRLTVT.

The rearrangement joins TRBV12-5 to TRBJ1-5; TRBD1 agrees at 9 bases. J lost 3 bases, V lost 7 bases, and 7 bases had no gene match. The CDR3 is 15 amino acids. CDR1 is LGHNT and CDR2 is FRNRAP in the germline V gene. The CDR3 DNA reads TGTGCTAGTGACCTGGACAGGGGTGTCAATCAGCCCCAGCATTTT. Its protein is CASDLDRGVNQPQHF.

This chain joins TRBV27 and TRBJ2-7, with 9 bases fitting TRBD1. Per the germline V gene, CDR1 is MNHEY and CDR2 is SMNVEV (reference sequence). With V trimmed by 6 bases and J by 3 bases, 9 bases remained unmatched. This CDR3 has 15 residues. The DNA for the CDR3 is TGTGCCAGCAGCCCCACTGGGGACAGGGACTACGAGCAGTACTTC. Protein product: CASSPTGDRDYEQYF.

The V and J genes are TRBV4-3 and TRBJ2-5; no clear D. The CDR3 contains 15 residues. Germline V gives CDR1 LGHNA, CDR2 YSLEER. V dropped 4 bases and J dropped 3 bases, with 15 bases sitting between them. The CDR3 DNA sequence: TGCGCCAGCAGCCTTCTAGGCGCGGTTGAAGAGACCCAGTACTTC. This encodes CASSLLGAVEETQYF.

The V gene is TRBV2, the J gene TRBJ1-6; TRBD1 matches 8 bases. The CDR3 spans 14 residues. Germline CDR1 SNHLY, CDR2 FYNNEI. The ends lost 6 bases at V and 6 bases at J; junction bases unmatched: 4. DNA of the CDR3: TGTGCCAGCAGGAGGGACAGGATTAATTCACCCCTCCACTTT. Translated: CASRRDRINSPLHF. The full variable domain, with the rest looked up from reference TRBV2 and TRBJ1-6, is EPEVTQTPSHQVTQMGQEVILRCVPISNHLYFYWYRQILGQKVEFLVSFYNNEISEKSEIFDDQFSVERPDGSNFTLKIRSTKLEDSAMYFCASRRDRINSPLHFGNGTRLTVT.

This chain connects TRBV7-2 to TRBJ2-7, with no clear D. The CDR3 has 15 amino acids. Deletions cut 0 bases from V and 4 bases from J, with 13 bases between. CDR1 is SGHTA and CDR2 is FQGNSA in the germline V gene. The CDR3 nucleotides are TGTGCCAGCAGCTTAGCGCTGGGCGGCCAATACGAGCAGTACTTC. This translates into CASSLALGGQYEQYF.

The V and J genes are TRBV7-2 and TRBJ2-5; possibly TRBD1 for D (5 bases). This CDR3 is built from 13 residues. From germline, CDR1 is SGHTA and CDR2 FQGNSA. V dropped 4 bases and J dropped 2 bases, with 8 bases sitting between them. The DNA of the CDR3 is TGTGCCAGCAGCTCGGACATTCAAGAGACCCAGTACTTC. Encoded protein: CASSSDIQETQYF.

V usage is TRBV7-9 and J usage is TRBJ2-7, with 8 bases lining up with TRBD2. Per the germline V gene, CDR1 is SEHNR and CDR2 is FQNEAQ (reference sequence). The CDR3 consists of 14 residues. V dropped 2 bases and J dropped 6; count of bases not matched to a gene: 6. CDR3 coding DNA: TGTGCCAGCAGCTTAATACTAGCGGACAGCGAGCAGTACTTC. Its translation: CASSLILADSEQYF.

The rearrangement links TRBV9 to TRBJ2-1; D gene uncertain. CDR1 and CDR2 (germline): SGDLS, YYNGEE. CDR3 length: 15 residues. The V end was cut by 2 bases, the J end by 4 bases, with 13 bases between. In DNA, the CDR3 is TGTGCCAGCAGCGTGACGAATGACTGGTACAATGAGCAGTTCTTC. Translated: CASSVTNDWYNEQFF.

The chain joins TRBV11-2 to TRBJ1-2; 8 nucleotides match TRBD1. Trimming cost V 5 bases and J 2 bases; bases outside gene matches: 7. CDR1 is SGHAT, CDR2 FQNNGV, per germline. This CDR3 has 15 amino acids. The chain's CDR3 is CASSPRGPSNYGYTF. The CDR3 DNA reads TGTGCCAGCAGCCCCAGGGGGCCCAGCAACTATGGCTACACCTTC.

The chain uses TRBV15 and TRBJ2-5; no definite D call. Germline CDR1 reads LNHNV; CDR2 reads YYDKDF (reference sequence). Trimming shortened V by 0 bases and J by 5 bases, and 7 bases separated the two germline ends. The CDR3 extends over 13 amino acids. The CDR3, as DNA: TGTGCCACCAGCAGAGATCAGGCCGAGACCCAGTACTTC. Translating gives CATSRDQAETQYF.

The chain uses TRBV2 and TRBJ2-5, with 10 bases aligning to TRBD2. V lost 0 bases and J lost 2; bases outside the gene matches: 9. The CDR3 has 18 amino acids. Germline CDR1 and CDR2: SNHLY and FYNNEI. The DNA for the CDR3 is TGTGCCAGCAGTGAAGCGCGAGTAGCGGGGGGTCGGCAAGAGACCCAGTACTTC. This gives the protein CASSEARVAGGRQETQYF.

This clone has a handful of counts. The chain links TRBV12-5 to TRBJ1-2, with a weak D call TRBD1 (5 bases). Trimming pared 7 bases from V and 2 bases from J, leaving 14 bases between. The CDR3 covers 14 residues. Germline V gene sequence: CDR1 LGHNT, CDR2 FRNRAP. CDR3 region: CASARNEGNYGYTF. In DNA, the CDR3 is TGTGCTAGTGCCCGGAACGAGGGGAACTATGGCTACACCTTC.

V is TRBV5-1 and J is TRBJ1-3; TRBD1 is a possible D gene (6 bases). The V end was cut by 4 bases, the J end by 4 bases, with 18 bases between. This CDR3 is built from 16 residues. Per germline, CDR1 SGHRS and CDR2 YFSETQ. As DNA, the CDR3 is TGCGCCAGCAGCCAGACAGGATCCTCGACCGGAAACACCATATATTTT. Residues: CASSQTGSSTGNTIYF.

CDR3: CASSSRAGAWDTQYF. In nucleotides, the CDR3 is TGTGCCAGCAGTTCACGGGCGGGGGCCTGGGATACGCAGTATTTT. The gene calls are TRBV2 and TRBJ2-3; TRBD2 is a possible D gene (7 bases). Germline values: CDR1 SNHLY, CDR2 FYNNEI. Trimming removed 5 bases from V and 6 bases from J, with 18 bases in between. The CDR3 has 15 residues. Looking up the rest from reference TRBV2 and TRBJ2-3 gives the full variable domain: EPEVTQTPSHQVTQMGQEVILRCVPISNHLYFYWYRQILGQKVEFLVSFYNNEISEKSEIFDDQFSVERPDGSNFTLKIRSTKLEDSAMYFCASSSRAGAWDTQYFGPGTRLTVL.

CDR3 residues: CASSLISGGAPDTQYF. CDR3 sequence (DNA): TGTGCCAGCAGCTTAATAAGCGGGGGGGCCCCAGATACGCAGTATTTT. This rearrangement joins TRBV7-2 to TRBJ2-3; 10 nucleotides align to TRBD2. The CDR3 loop spans 16 amino acids. Germline trimming cut 2 bases from V and 4 bases from J; bases unmatched to any gene: 6. Germline V gene data show CDR1 as SGHTA and CDR2 as FQGNSA. The full variable domain, rest sourced from reference TRBV7-2 and TRBJ2-3, is GAGVSQSPSNKVTEKGKDVELRCDPISGHTALYWYRQSLGQGLEFLIYFQGNSAPDKSGLPSDRFSAERTGGSVSTLTIQRTQQEDSAVYLCASSLISGGAPDTQYFGPGTRLTVL.

The chain couples TRBV19 to TRBJ1-2; 7 bases are a match to TRBD1. The length of the CDR3 is 15 residues. The germline V gene encodes CDR1 LNHDA and CDR2 SQIVND (reference sequence). The V segment lost 5 bases and the J segment 7 bases; nucleotides outside the gene matches: 13. Here the CDR3 DNA reads TGTGCCAGTAGTCAAACGGGACAGTCGCTTACTGGCTACACCTTC. This translates into CASSQTGQSLTGYTF.

This clone has a single count. The chain has TRBV5-6 and TRBJ2-2, with D uncertain. V was clipped by 0 bases and J by 4 bases, with 10 bases between them. This CDR3 is built from 15 residues. Per germline, CDR1 SGHDT and CDR2 YYEEEE. CDR3 sequence reads: CASSLVTAITGELFF. The CDR3 DNA reads as TGTGCCAGCAGCTTGGTAACCGCAATCACCGGGGAGCTGTTTTTT. The whole variable domain, remainder taken from reference TRBV5-6 and TRBJ2-2, is DAGVTQSPTHLIKTRGQQVTLRCSPKSGHDTVSWYQQALGQGPQFIFQYYEEEERQRGNFPDRFSGHQFPNYSSELNVNALLLGDSALYLCASSLVTAITGELFFGEGSRLTVL.

The chain uses TRBV7-9 and TRBJ2-7; a weak D match, TRBD1 (5 bases). Germline values: CDR1 SEHNR, CDR2 FQNEAQ (reference sequence). This CDR3 comprises 12 residues. Trimming removed 5 bases at V and 5 bases at J, with 10 bases between. The CDR3 here is CASSAFRDEQYF. The DNA of the CDR3 is TGTGCCAGCAGCGCGTTCAGGGACGAGCAGTACTTC.

The gene calls are TRBV25-1 and TRBJ2-7; D gene ambiguous. The CDR3 is 14 residues long. CDR1 MGHDK and CDR2 SYGVNS come from the germline V gene. Trimming shortened V by 1 base and J by 7 bases, and 14 bases separated the two germline ends. CDR3 protein: CASSEWQSKREQYF. In nucleotides, the CDR3 is TGTGCCAGCAGTGAATGGCAGTCTAAGAGGGAGCAGTACTTC.

This clone was counted at least ten times. The V gene is TRBV5-1, the J gene TRBJ1-6; 11 bases map to TRBD1. CDR1 is SGHRS and CDR2 is YFSETQ in the germline V gene. V trimming: 4 bases; J trimming: 7 bases; junction bases outside the gene matches: 7. This CDR3 has 16 residues. CDR3 loop: CASSAGQGAKNSPLHF. In nucleotides, the CDR3 is TGCGCCAGCAGCGCAGGACAGGGGGCGAAGAATTCACCCCTCCACTTT.

The chain recombines TRBV6-1 with TRBJ1-4, with D maybe TRBD1 (5 bases). Trimming removed 3 bases from V and 3 bases from J, with 8 bases in between. From germline, CDR1 is MNHNS and CDR2 SASEGT. CDR3 length: 14 amino acids. CDR3 region: CASSDGGSNEKLFF. Here the CDR3 DNA reads TGTGCCAGCAGTGATGGGGGGTCTAATGAAAAACTGTTTTTT.

The chain is built from TRBV27 and TRBJ1-5; 8 bases are shared with TRBD1. V shed 5 bases and J 3 bases; nucleotides not matched to a gene: 6. The CDR3 totals 15 residues. The germline V gene encodes CDR1 MNHEY and CDR2 SMNVEV (reference sequence). This CDR3 is CASSRQGRANQPQHF. In nucleotides, the CDR3 is TGTGCCAGCAGTAGACAGGGGAGGGCCAATCAGCCCCAGCATTTT.

The rearrangement joins TRBV7-8 to TRBJ2-3, with TRBD2 matching 12 bases. CDR3 length: 16 amino acids. Unmatched junction bases numbered 6, after V lost 6 bases and J lost 2 bases. Per the germline V gene, CDR1 is SGHVS and CDR2 is FQNEAQ. The DNA of the CDR3 is TGTGCCAGCAGTCCGACTAGCGGGGGCATCACAGATACGCAGTATTTT. Translation gives CASSPTSGGITDTQYF.

V and J are TRBV7-2 and TRBJ2-3; D gene unclear. Germline V gene sequence: CDR1 SGHTA, CDR2 FQGNSA. Trimming stripped 3 bases from V and 3 bases from J, with 10 bases between. The CDR3 sequence is 14 residues long. The CDR3: CASSLGFGTDTQYF. DNA of the CDR3: TGTGCCAGCAGCTTGGGGTTCGGGACAGATACGCAGTATTTT.

This clone was counted a single time. The chain combines TRBV7-3 with TRBJ2-1; 8 bases are shared with TRBD2. Germline lookup yields CDR1 SGHTA and CDR2 FQGTGA. With V trimmed by 3 bases and J by 10 bases, 8 bases remained unmatched. The length of the CDR3 is 14 residues. For the CDR3, the DNA is TGTGCCAGCAGCTTGAGGCAGGGACTAGGCGAGCAGTTCTTC. Protein sequence: CASSLRQGLGEQFF.

The chain recombines TRBV5-1 with TRBJ1-3; D not resolved. The CDR3 consists of 16 residues. CDR1 and CDR2 from the germline V gene are SGHRS and YFSETQ. The V and J ends lost 0 bases and 2 bases respectively, with 12 bases between them. The CDR3 DNA reads TGCGCCAGCAGCTTGGACCCTTCTCCAACTGGAAACACCATATATTTT. Translation gives CASSLDPSPTGNTIYF.